Sequencing of this T cell receptor (beta chain) was carried out in a study of T cells in Graves' hyperthyroidism and ophthalmopathy. This clonotype was picked up a small number of times. Its specificity is unknown. Using RNA transcripts as the source, TCR beta CDR3 regions were amplified. First-round RT-PCR of the TCR CDR3 relied on the HTBI primer set. Each CDR3 protein is one row after TCRdb ran MiXCR on the multiplex PCR reads. The data contain some 740,000 distinct CDR3 sequences, 12% to 15% of them seen just once; the ten biggest clones take up roughly a tenth. The study's findings and limits: Ophthalmopathy and stable hyperthyroidism were told apart by a 13 V-J model.

Each patient was aged 18 to 65 and had newly diagnosed hyperthyroidism of under 2 months' duration. Thyroid ultrasound, orbital computed tomography, clinical symptoms, and serum thyroxine and TRAb underpinned diagnoses. The sequenced material came from blood. The sequence came from a woman between 18 and 30 years old with Graves' hyperthyroidism.

The CDR3 region has the DNA TGTGCCAGCAGCTTATTTCGCGGTCTTTACGAGCAGTACTTC. Translated: CASSLFRGLYEQYF. V gene TRBV7-2 combines with J gene TRBJ2-7; D gene unclear. This CDR3 is built from 14 residues. Germline CDR1 is SGHTA and CDR2 is FQGNSA. The V and J ends lost 2 bases and 4 bases respectively, with 12 bases between them.